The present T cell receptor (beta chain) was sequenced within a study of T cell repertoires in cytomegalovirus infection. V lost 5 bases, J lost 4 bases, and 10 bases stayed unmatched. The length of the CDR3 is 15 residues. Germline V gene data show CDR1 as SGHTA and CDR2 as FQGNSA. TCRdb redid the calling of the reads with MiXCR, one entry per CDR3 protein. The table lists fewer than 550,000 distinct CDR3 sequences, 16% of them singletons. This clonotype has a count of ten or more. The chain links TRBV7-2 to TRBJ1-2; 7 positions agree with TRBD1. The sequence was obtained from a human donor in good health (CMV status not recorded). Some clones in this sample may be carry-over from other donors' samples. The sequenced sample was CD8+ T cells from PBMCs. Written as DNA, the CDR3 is TGTGCCAGCAGCCTACCATACAGGGGCCGCTATGGCTACACCTTC. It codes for CASSLPYRGRYGYTF.